This TCR beta chain appears in the sequencing data of a study of blood T cells in healthy people across ages. A second PCR of roughly 6 to 12 cycles used a sample-barcoded 5' primer and a J-beta primer mix. A template-switch adaptor with 12 random nucleotides tagged each cDNA molecule. TCRdb fed the 5' RACE reads into MiXCR, producing one record per CDR3 protein. The sample has 750,000 to 850,000 distinct CDR3 sequences, just under 25% seen once. CDR3 size: 16 residues. From germline, CDR1 is SNHLY and CDR2 FYNNEI. Findings and caveats of the study: Long-lived donors had more naive CD4+ cells and higher diversity than aged donors.

As concerns this clonotype: What it recognizes is unknown.

The same data also contributed to another study, on T cells of mothers and their children. That source notes: Whatever RNA was extracted went entirely into cDNA synthesis, at about 1.5 ug per 15 ul. Researchers found no T cell clones that were persistent and microchimeric.

This chain joins TRBV2 and TRBJ2-5, with D maybe TRBD1 (5 bases). The DNA end lines up better with TRBJ2-7; the J call may be wrong. Sequencing used blood. The sequence was collected from a boy aged 10-17 years in good health. The CDR3 spells CASTGVRGHSLYEQYF. CDR3 nucleotides: TGTGCCAGCACTGGAGTTCGAGGACACTCACTCTACGAGCAGTACTTC.